This TCR beta chain was retrieved from a study of blood T cell repertoires in COVID-19. Study at large: Spain, Italy and the United States supplied samples that represented acute and convalescent COVID-19.

From germline, CDR1 is GTSNPN and CDR2 SVGIG (reference sequence). With 0 bases clipped from V and 3 bases from J, the junction kept 6 bases outside the gene matches. The CDR3 contains 16 residues. Enrolment of Seattle patients took place during active infection, and they were followed longitudinally. Original data processing: By means of reference gene primer amplification, nucleated cell counts were estimated. Data came from immunoSEQ multiplex PCR; TCRdb stores just in-frame clones and leaves some out. D and trimming come from the DNA, and the V and J calls and clone size come from that table. The table has under 250,000 clones, 85% to 90% seen once; the top ten hold roughly 10%.

This sequence originates from a man between 50 and 59 years old with COVID-19, enrolled during active disease. Source material: peripheral blood. The chain couples TRBV30 to TRBJ2-1; 9 bases line up with TRBD1. The CDR3 loop reads CAWSVRRQGVYNEQFF. CDR3 bases: TGTGCCTGGAGTGTACGTCGACAGGGGGTCTACAATGAGCAGTTCTTC.